This TCR beta chain came from a study of blood T cell repertoires in COVID-19 (dated by TCRdb to the early 2020s). General notes on the study: Samples covering the acute and convalescent phases of COVID-19 were provided by collaborators in the United States, Italy and Spain. The prospective study material was composed of cDNA or gDNA derived from T cells, B-cell-depleted T cells, or PBMCs. Where available, HLA class I and class II types were taken from metadata supplied by the sample provider and were not determined by assay-based typing. Deeply sampled blood TCRbeta repertoires from subjects exposed to, actively infected with, or recovered from COVID-19 were included in the dataset. Samples were obtained from the ongoing ImmuneRACE study (first 160 participants) and from about 1,300 subjects provided by 6 global collaborators. A freely available public database, intended as a resource for researchers studying the immune response to SARS-CoV-2, is where the repertoires were released. Nearly every sample came with metadata listing a de-identified subject ID, COVID-19 status, age in years and sex. What the authors observed across the whole study: The amount of clinical and demographic metadata varied by source and participant and was provided uncurated.

The immunoSEQ Assay, a bias-controlled multiplex PCR, was used to amplify TCRbeta CDR3 regions from genomic DNA. On the study's bioinformatics: Within the assay, amplification of reference gene primers was used to estimate how many nucleated cells each sample contained. To quantify the absolute abundance of each unique TCRbeta CDR3 rearrangement, sequence reads were collapsed and filtered. For each sample, productive Simpson clonality was calculated by taking the square root of Simpson's diversity index across productive rearrangements. TCRdb stores this immuneACCESS table with in-frame sequences only. Part of the clones is absent; in the studies checked, under half of the shortfall reflects unresolved V genes, and no reason is known for the rest. V and J calls and clone size are copied from that table; D and trimming were computed from the DNA. Counted in this sample were around 250,000 clones; 80% to 85% of them appeared once. The biggest ten clones account for 4% to 5.5% of the sample.

As regards this clone: The antigen this receptor binds is unknown. One base away there is no much larger clone; base qualities are not given.

Each collaborating institution followed its own protocols to collect whole blood in K2EDTA tubes. For TCRbeta analysis, collaborator samples were shipped as frozen whole blood, as isolated PBMCs, or as DNA extracted from either sample type. The sample comprised peripheral blood. The TCR originated in a man aged 45-60 years with active or convalescent COVID-19.

This receptor carries the CDR3 CASKPRQGDYEQYF. The DNA reads TGCGCCAGTAAACCCAGACAGGGTGACTACGAGCAGTACTTC. The sequence links TRBV23-1 to TRBJ2-7; 7 middle bases align to TRBD1. TRBV23-1 is noted as an ORF with a role that remains uncertain. V loses 9 bases at its end and J loses 3 bases; junction bases beyond the gene matches: 11. The CDR3 runs 14 amino acids, cysteine and phenylalanine included. Of the read, only the CDR3 DNA is kept; its 42 bases are in frame from base 1.